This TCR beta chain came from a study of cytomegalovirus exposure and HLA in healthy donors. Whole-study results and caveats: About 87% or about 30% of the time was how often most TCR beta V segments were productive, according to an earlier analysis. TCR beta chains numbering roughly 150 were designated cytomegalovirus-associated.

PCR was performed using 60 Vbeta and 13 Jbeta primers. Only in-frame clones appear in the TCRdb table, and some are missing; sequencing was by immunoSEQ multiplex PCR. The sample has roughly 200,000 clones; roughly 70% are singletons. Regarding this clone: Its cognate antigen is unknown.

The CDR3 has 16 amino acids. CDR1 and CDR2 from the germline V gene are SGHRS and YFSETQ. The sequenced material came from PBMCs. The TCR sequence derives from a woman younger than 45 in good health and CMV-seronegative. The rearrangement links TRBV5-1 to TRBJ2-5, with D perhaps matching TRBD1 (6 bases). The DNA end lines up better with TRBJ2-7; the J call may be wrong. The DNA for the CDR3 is TGCGCCAGCAGCTTGGGCGGACAGATATACCTCTACGAGCAGTACTTC. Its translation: CASSLGGQIYLYEQYF.